This TCR beta chain is drawn from a study of blood T cell repertoires in COVID-19. For the study at large: Nucleic acid was either cDNA or gDNA, and it came from T cells, B-cell-depleted T cells, or PBMCs.

Generated by immunoSEQ multiplex PCR, the TCRdb table keeps only in-frame clones and is missing some. The sample includes roughly 400,000 clones, over 75% seen only once; the top ten take approximately 1.3%. Donors were grouped by their self-reported clinical history. A COVID-19 case had been met by exposed participants during the 2 weeks before study entry. The CDR3 sequence is 13 residues long. The V end lost 3 bases, the J end lost 7 bases, and 10 bases lay between the germline ends. The sample taken for sequencing was PBMCs or T cells enriched from blood (not recorded which). The J gene is TRBJ2-1, the V gene TRBV12-3 or TRBV12-4; D might be TRBD2 (6 bases). The sequence was obtained from a woman aged 18-29 years who had been exposed to COVID-19. The CDR3 DNA follows: TGTGCCAGCAGTTTTCGGGGGAGAAATGAGCAGTTCTTC. Translation: CASSFRGRNEQFF.